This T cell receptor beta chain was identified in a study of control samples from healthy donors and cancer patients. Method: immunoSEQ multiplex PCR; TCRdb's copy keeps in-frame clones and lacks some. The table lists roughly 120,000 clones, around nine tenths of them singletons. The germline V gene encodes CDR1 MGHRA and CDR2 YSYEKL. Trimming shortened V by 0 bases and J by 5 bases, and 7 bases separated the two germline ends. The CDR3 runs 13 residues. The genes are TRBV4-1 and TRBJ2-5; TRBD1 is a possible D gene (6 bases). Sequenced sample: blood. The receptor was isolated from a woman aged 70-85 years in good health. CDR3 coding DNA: TGCGCCAGCAGCCAAGAAGACAGGGAGACCCAGTACTTC. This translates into CASSQEDRETQYF.